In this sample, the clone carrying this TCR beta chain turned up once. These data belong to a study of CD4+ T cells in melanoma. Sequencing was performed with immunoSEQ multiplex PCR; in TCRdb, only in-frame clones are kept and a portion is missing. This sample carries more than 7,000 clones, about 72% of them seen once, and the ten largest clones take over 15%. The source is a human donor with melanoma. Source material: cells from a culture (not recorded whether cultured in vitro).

The CDR3, as DNA: TGTGCCAGCAGCTTATCCCTTAGTGAAGCTTTCTTT. It encodes CASSLSLSEAFF. V and J are TRBV4-2 and TRBJ1-1; D is ambiguous. The V end lost 5 bases, the J end lost 7 bases, and 11 bases lay between the germline ends. CDR1 is LGHNA, CDR2 YNFKEQ, per germline. The CDR3 sequence is 12 residues long.